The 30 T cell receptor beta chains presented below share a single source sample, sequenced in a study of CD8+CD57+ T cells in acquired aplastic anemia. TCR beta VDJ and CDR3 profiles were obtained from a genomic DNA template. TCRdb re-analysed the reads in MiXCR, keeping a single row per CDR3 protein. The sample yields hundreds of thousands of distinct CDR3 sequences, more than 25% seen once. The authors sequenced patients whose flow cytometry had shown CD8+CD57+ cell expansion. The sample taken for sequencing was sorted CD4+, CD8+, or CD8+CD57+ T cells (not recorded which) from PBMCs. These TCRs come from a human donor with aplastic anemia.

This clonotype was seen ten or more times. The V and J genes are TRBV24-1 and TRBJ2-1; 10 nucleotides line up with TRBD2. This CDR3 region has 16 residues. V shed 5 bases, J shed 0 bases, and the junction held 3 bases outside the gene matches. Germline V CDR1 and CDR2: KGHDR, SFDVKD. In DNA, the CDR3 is TGTGCCACCAGTGCTCTAGCGGGAGCCTCCTACAATGAGCAGTTCTTC. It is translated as CATSALAGASYNEQFF.

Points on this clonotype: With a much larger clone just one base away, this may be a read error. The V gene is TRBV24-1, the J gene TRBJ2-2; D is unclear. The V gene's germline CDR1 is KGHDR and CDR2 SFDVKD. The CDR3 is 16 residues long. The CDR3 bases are TGTGCCATCAGTGCCTCCCGGGCGACTTTTTCCGGGGAGCTGTTTTTT. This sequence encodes CAISASRATFSGELFF.

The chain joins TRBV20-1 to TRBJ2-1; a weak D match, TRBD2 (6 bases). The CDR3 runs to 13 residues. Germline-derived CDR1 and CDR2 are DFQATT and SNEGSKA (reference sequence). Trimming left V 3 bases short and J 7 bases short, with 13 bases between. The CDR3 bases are TGCAGTGCTAGTGGCGGGGTAGGTAATGAGCAGTTCTTC. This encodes CSASGGVGNEQFF.

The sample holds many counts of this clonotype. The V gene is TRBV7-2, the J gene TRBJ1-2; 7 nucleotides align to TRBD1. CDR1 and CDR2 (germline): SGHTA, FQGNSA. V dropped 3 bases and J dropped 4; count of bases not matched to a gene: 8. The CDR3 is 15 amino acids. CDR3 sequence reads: CASSFNRGQGYGYTF. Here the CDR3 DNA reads TGTGCCAGCAGCTTTAACAGGGGCCAGGGCTATGGCTACACCTTC. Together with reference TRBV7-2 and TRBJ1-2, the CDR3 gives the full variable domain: GAGVSQSPSNKVTEKGKDVELRCDPISGHTALYWYRQSLGQGLEFLIYFQGNSAPDKSGLPSDRFSAERTGGSVSTLTIQRTQQEDSAVYLCASSFNRGQGYGYTFGSGTRLTVV.

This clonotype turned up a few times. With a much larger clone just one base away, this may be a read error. CDR3 loop: CASGSWPGDGGYTF. The CDR3 DNA reads TGTGCCAGTGGATCCTGGCCCGGGGATGGTGGCTACACCTTC. The chain recombines TRBV19 with TRBJ1-2; D uncertain. Looked up from germline, CDR1 is LNHDA and CDR2 is SQIVND (reference sequence). V dropped 8 bases and J dropped 7 bases, with 20 bases sitting between them. This CDR3 is built from 14 residues.

The CDR3 here is CSATLGQGQETQYF. Here the CDR3 DNA reads TGCAGTGCTACCCTGGGACAGGGTCAAGAGACCCAGTACTTC. V gene TRBV20-1 combines with J gene TRBJ2-5; TRBD1 matches 9 bases. The V gene's germline CDR1 is DFQATT and CDR2 SNEGSKA (reference sequence). This CDR3 is 14 amino acids long. Unmatched junction bases numbered 5, after V lost 4 bases and J lost 2 bases.

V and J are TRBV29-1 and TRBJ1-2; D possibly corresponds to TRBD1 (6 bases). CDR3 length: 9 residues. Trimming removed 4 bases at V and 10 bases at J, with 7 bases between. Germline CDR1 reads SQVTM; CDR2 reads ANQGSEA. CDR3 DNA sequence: TGCAGCGTTGGACAGGACTACACCTTC. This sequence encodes CSVGQDYTF. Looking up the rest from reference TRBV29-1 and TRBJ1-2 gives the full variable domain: SAVISQKPSRDICQRGTSLTIQCQVDSQVTMMFWYRQQPGQSLTLIATANQGSEATYESGFVIDKFPISRPNLTFSTLTVSNMSPEDSSIYLCSVGQDYTFGSGTRLTVV.

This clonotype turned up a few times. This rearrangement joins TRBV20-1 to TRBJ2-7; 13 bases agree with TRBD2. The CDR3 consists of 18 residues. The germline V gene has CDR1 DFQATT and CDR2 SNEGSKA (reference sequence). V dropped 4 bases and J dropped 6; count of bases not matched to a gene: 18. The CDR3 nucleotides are TGCAGTGCTACTTCCGTTACTAGCGGGAGGGCCTATGCCTTCGAGCAGTACTTC. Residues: CSATSVTSGRAYAFEQYF.

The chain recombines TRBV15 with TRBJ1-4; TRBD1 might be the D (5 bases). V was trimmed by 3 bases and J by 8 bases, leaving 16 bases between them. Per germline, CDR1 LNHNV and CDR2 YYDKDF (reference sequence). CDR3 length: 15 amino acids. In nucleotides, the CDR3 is TGTGCCACCAGCAGCGACCAGGGCAGCCGCGAAAAACTGTTTTTT. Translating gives CATSSDQGSREKLFF.

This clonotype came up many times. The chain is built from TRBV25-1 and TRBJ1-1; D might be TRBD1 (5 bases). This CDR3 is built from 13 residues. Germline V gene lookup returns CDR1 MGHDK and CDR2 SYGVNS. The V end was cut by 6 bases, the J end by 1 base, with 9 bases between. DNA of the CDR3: TGTGCCAGCAGATGGGACGGGAACACTGAAGCTTTCTTT. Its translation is CASRWDGNTEAFF. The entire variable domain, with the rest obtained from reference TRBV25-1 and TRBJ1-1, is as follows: EADIYQTPRYLVIGTGKKITLECSQTMGHDKMYWYQQDPGMELHLIHYSYGVNSTEKGDLSSESTVSRIRTEHFPLTLESARPSHTSQYLCASRWDGNTEAFFGQGTRLTVV.

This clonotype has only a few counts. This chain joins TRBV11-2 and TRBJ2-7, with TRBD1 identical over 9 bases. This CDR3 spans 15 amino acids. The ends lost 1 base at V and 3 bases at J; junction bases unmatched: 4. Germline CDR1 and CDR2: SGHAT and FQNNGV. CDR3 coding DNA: TGTGCCAGCAGCTTAGGTAGGGACAGGGTCTACGAGCAGTACTTC. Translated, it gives CASSLGRDRVYEQYF.

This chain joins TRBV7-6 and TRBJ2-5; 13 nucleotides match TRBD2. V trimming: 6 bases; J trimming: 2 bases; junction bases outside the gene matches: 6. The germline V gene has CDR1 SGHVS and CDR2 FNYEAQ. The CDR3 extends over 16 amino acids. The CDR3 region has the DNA TGTGCCAGCAGGACTAGCGGGGGGTCGCGTCAAGAGACCCAGTACTTC. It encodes CASRTSGGSRQETQYF.

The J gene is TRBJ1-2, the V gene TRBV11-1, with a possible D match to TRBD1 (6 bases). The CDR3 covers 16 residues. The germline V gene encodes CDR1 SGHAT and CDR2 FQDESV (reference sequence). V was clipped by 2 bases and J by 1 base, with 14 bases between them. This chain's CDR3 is CASSLYGTPVNYGYTF. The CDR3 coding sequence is TGTGCCAGCAGCTTATACGGGACACCTGTTAACTATGGCTACACCTTC. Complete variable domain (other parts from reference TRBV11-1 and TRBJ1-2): EAEVAQSPRYKITEKSQAVAFWCDPISGHATLYWYRQILGQGPELLVQFQDESVVDDSQLPKDRFSAERLKGVDSTLKIQPAELGDSAMYLCASSLYGTPVNYGYTFGSGTRLTVV.

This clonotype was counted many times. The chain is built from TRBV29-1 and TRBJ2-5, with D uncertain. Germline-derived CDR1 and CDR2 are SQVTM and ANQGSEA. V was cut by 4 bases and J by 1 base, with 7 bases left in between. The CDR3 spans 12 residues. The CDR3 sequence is CSVVWPQETQYF. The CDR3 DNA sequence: TGCAGCGTTGTGTGGCCCCAAGAGACCCAGTACTTC.

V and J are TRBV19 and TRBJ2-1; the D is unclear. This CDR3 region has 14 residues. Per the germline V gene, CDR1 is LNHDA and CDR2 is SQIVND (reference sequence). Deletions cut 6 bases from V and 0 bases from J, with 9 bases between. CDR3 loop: CASRGRSSYNEQFF. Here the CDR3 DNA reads TGTGCCAGTAGGGGCCGGAGCTCCTACAATGAGCAGTTCTTC. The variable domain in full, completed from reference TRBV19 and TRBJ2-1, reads DGGITQSPKYLFRKEGQNVTLSCEQNLNHDAMYWYRQDPGQGLRLIYYSQIVNDFQKGDIAEGYSVSREKKESFPLTVTSAQKNPTAFYLCASRGRSSYNEQFFGPGTRLTVL.

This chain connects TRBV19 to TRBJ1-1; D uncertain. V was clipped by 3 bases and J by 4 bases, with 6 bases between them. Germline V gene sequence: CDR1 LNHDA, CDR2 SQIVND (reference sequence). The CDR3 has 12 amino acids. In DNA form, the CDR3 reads TGTGCCAGTAGTATCCAAGCCACTGAAGCTTTCTTT. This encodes CASSIQATEAFF.

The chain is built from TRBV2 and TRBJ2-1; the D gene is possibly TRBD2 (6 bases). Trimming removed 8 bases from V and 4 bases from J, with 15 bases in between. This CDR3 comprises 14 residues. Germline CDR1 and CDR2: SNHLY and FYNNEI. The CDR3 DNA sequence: TGTGCCAGCGAAGTAGGCGGGGTGTACAATGAGCAGTTCTTC. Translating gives CASEVGGVYNEQFF.

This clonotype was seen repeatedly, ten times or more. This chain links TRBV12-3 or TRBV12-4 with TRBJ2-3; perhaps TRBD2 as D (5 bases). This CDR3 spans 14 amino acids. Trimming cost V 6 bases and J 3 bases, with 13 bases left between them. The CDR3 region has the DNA TGTGCCAGCAGACTCGGACTGAGGACAGATACGCAGTATTTT. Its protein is CASRLGLRTDTQYF.

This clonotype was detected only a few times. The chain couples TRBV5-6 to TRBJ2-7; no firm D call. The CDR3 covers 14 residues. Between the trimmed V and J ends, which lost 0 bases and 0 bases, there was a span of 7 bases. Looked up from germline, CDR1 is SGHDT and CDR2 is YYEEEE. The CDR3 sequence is CASSLGSGSYEQYF. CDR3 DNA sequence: TGTGCCAGCAGCTTGGGGAGTGGCTCCTACGAGCAGTACTTC.

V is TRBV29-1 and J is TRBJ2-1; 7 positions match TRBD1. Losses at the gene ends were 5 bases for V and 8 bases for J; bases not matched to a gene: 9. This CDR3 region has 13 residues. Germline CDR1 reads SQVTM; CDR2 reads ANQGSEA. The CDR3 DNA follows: TGCAGCGTTTCCGGGACAGTCCTGGATGAGCAGTTCTTC. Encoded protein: CSVSGTVLDEQFF.

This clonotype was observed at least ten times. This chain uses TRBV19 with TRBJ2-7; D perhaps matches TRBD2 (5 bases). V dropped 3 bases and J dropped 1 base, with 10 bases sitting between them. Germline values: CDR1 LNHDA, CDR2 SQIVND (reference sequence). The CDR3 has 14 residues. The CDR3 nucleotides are TGTGCCAGTAGTATTCAGGACTTTTCCTACGAGCAGTACTTC. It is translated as CASSIQDFSYEQYF.

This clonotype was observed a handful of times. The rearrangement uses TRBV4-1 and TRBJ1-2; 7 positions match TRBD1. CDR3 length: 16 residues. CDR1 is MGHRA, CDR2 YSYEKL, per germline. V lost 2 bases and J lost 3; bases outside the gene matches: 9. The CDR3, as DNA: TGCGCCAGCAGCCAACCCCGGAGGGGGCCATACTATGGCTACACCTTC. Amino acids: CASSQPRRGPYYGYTF.

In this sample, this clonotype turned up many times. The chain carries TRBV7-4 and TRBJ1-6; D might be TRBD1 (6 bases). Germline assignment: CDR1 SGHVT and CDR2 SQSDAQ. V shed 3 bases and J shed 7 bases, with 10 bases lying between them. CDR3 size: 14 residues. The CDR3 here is CASSFTGMNSPLHF. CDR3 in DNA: TGTGCCAGCAGCTTTACAGGGATGAATTCACCCCTCCACTTT.

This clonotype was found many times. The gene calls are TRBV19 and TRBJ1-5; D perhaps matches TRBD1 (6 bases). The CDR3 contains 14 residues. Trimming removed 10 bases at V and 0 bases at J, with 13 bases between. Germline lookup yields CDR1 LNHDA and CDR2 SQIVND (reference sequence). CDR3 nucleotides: TGTGCCACCTCTGGGGGGCATAGCAATCAGCCCCAGCATTTT. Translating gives CATSGGHSNQPQHF. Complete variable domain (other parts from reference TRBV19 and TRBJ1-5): DGGITQSPKYLFRKEGQNVTLSCEQNLNHDAMYWYRQDPGQGLRLIYYSQIVNDFQKGDIAEGYSVSREKKESFPLTVTSAQKNPTAFYLCATSGGHSNQPQHFGDGTRLSIL.

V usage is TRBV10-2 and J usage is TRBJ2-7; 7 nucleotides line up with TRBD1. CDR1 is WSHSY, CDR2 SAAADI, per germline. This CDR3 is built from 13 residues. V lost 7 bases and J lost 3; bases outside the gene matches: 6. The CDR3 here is CASNAGTDYEQYF. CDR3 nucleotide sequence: TGCGCCAGCAACGCCGGGACAGACTACGAGCAGTACTTC.

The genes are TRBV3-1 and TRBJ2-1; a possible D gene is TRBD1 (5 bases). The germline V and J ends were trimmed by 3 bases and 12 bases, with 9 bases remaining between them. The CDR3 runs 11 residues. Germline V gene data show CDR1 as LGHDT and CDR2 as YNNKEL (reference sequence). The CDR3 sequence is CASSHDRGQFF. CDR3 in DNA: TGTGCCAGCAGCCACGACAGAGGGCAGTTCTTC.

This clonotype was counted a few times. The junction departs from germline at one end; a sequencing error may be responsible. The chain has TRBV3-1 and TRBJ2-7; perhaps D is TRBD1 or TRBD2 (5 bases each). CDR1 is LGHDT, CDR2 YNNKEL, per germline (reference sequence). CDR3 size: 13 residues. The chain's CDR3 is CASSQAGPYAQYF. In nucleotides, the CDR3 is TGTGCCAGCAGCCAAGCGGGACCCTACGCGCAGTACTTC.

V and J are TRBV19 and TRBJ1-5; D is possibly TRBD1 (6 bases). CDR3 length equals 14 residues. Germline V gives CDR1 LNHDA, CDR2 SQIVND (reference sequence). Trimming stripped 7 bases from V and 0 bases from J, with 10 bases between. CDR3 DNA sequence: TGTGCCAGTATCGCAGGGGCTAGCAATCAGCCCCAGCATTTT. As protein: CASIAGASNQPQHF.

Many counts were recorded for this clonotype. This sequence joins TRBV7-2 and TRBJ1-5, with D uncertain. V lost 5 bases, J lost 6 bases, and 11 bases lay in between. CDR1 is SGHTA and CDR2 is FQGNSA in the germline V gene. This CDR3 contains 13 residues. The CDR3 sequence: CASSPGDVQPQHF. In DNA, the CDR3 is TGTGCCAGCAGCCCAGGAGATGTTCAGCCCCAGCATTTT.

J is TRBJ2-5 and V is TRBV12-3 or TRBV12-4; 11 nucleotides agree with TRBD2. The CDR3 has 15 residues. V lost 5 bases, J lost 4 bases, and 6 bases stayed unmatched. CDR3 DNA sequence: TGTGCCAGCAGTCCCGGACTAGCGGGTATAGAGACCCAGTACTTC. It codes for CASSPGLAGIETQYF.